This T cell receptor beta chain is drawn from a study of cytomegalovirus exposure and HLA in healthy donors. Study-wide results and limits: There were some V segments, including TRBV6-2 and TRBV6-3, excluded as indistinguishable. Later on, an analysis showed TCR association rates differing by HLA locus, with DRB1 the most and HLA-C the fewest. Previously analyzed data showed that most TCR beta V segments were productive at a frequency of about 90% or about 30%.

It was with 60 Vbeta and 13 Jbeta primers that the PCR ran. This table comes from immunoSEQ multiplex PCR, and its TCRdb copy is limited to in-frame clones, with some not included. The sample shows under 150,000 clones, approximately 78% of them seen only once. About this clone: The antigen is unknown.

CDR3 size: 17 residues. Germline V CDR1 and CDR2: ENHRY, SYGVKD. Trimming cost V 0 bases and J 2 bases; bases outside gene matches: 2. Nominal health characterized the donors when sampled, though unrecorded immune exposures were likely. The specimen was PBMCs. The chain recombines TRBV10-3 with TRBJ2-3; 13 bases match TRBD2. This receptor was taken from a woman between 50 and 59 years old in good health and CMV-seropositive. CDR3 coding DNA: TGTGCCATCAGTGAGTCGACTAGCGGGAGGCCCACAGATACGCAGTATTTT. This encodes CAISESTSGRPTDTQYF.